This T cell receptor beta chain originates from a study of shared clonotypes between healthy human individuals. Looking at the study overall: CD4 naive and memory got three plates each, CD8 naive two, CD8 memory one.

Points from the study as a whole: All-four-donor shared clonotypes had higher generation probabilities than non-shared clonotypes did.

Memory CD4+ cells were the fraction left after CD45RA+ naive selection. V dropped 4 bases and J dropped 3; count of bases not matched to a gene: 12. Germline V gene data show CDR1 as MNHNS and CDR2 as SASEGT. The CDR3 totals 18 residues. Using immunoSEQ multiplex PCR, the repertoire was profiled, and TCRdb retains in-frame clones only, with some absent. The data hold around 2,000,000 clones, with over 85% observed a single time. With respect to this clone: What it binds is unknown.

The receptor was isolated from a man aged 18 to 30 in good health. Sequenced sample: naive CD4+ T cells sorted from blood. The sample's subset: CD45RA+ positively selected. The V gene is TRBV6-1, the J gene TRBJ2-2; 9 bases match TRBD1. The CDR3 DNA follows: TGTGCCAGCAGTGTGGACCGGGACAGGGCTTCTTACACCGGGGAGCTGTTTTTT. It yields the protein CASSVDRDRASYTGELFF.